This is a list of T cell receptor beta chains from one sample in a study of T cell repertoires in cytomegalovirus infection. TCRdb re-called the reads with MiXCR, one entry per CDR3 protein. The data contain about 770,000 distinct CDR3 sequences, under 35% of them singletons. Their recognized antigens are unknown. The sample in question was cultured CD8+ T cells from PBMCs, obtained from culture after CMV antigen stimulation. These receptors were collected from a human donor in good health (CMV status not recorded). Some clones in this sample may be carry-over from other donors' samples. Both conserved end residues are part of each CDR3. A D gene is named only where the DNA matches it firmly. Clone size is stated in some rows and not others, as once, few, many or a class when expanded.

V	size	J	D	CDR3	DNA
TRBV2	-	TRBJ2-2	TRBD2	CASSLERGRVTGELFF	TGTGCCAGCAGCCTGGAGCGGGGACGGGTCACCGGGGAGCTGTTTTTT
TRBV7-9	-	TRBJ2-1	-	CASTEFSVDGQFF	TGTGCCAGCACCGAGTTCAGTGTGGACGGGCAGTTCTTC
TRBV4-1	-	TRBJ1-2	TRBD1	CASSQVQGGVYGYTF	TGCGCCAGCAGCCAAGTTCAGGGGGGTGTCTATGGCTACACCTTC
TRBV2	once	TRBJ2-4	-	CASSGRGVPKNIQYF	TGTGCCAGCAGTGGCCGGGGCGTACCCAAAAACATTCAGTACTTC
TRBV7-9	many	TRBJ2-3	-	CASIHGGHTDTQYF	TGTGCCAGCATCCACGGGGGGCACACAGATACGCAGTATTTT
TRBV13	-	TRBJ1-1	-	CASSHTRTAEAFF	TGTGCCAGCAGCCACACTAGGACGGCAGAAGCTTTCTTT
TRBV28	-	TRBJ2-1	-	CASSFIDYSRPHSGEQFF	TGTGCCAGCAGTTTTATTGACTACTCGCGCCCCCATTCCGGTGAGCAGTTCTTC
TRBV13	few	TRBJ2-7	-	CASSLGTGSSYEQYF	TGTGCCAGCAGCCTGGGGACGGGGAGCTCCTACGAGCAGTACTTC
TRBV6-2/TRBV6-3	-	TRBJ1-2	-	CASRKRNPRDGYTF	TGTGCCAGCAGAAAACGCAACCCCCGTGATGGCTACACCTTC
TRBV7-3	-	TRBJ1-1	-	CASSLSASGYTEAFF	TGTGCCAGCAGCTTATCTGCCAGCGGATACACTGAAGCTTTCTTT
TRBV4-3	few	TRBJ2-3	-	CASSQGLATLDTQYF	TGCGCCAGCAGCCAAGGGCTAGCGACCTTAGATACGCAGTATTTT
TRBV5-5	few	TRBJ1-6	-	CASSTYNNSPLHF	TGTGCCAGCAGCACCTACAATAATTCACCCCTCCACTTT
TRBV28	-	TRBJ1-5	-	CASSFDTQPQHF	TGTGCCAGCAGTTTTGACACTCAGCCCCAGCATTTT
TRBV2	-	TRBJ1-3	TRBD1	CASRVRQGDGNTIYF	TGTGCCAGCAGGGTACGACAGGGGGACGGCAACACCATATATTTT
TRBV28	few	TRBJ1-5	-	CASSLPSNQPQHF	TGTGCCAGCAGTTTACCCAGCAATCAGCCCCAGCATTTT
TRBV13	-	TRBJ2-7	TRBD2	CASSSWTSGGADEQYF	TGTGCCAGCAGCTCGTGGACTAGCGGGGGGGCCGACGAGCAGTACTTC
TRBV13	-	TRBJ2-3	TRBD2	CASSLGSSGGSDTQYF	TGTGCCAGCAGCTTAGGATCTAGCGGGGGGTCAGATACGCAGTATTTT
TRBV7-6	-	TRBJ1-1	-	CASSQGLKGNTEAFF	TGTGCCAGCAGCCAAGGACTCAAAGGGAACACTGAAGCTTTCTTT
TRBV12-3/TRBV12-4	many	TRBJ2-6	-	CASLGTWGSGANVLTF	TGTGCCAGCCTGGGGACATGGGGCTCTGGGGCCAACGTCCTGACTTTC
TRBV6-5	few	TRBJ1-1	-	CASSYSGGSTLNTEAFF	TGTGCCAGCAGTTACTCGGGGGGGTCGACGTTGAACACTGAAGCTTTCTTT
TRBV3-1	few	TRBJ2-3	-	CASSQGPGPDTQYF	TGTGCCAGCAGCCAAGGACCAGGGCCAGATACGCAGTATTTT
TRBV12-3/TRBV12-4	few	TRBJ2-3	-	CASSSTRDWSTDTQYF	TGTGCCAGCAGTTCCACCCGGGATTGGAGCACAGATACGCAGTATTTT
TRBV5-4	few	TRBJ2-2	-	CASSLVPELNTGELFF	TGTGCCAGCAGCTTGGTCCCGGAGCTGAACACCGGGGAGCTGTTTTTT
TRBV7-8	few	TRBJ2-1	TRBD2	CASSVGTSGGGEQFF	TGTGCCAGCAGCGTCGGGACTAGCGGGGGGGGTGAGCAGTTCTTC
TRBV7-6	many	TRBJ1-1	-	CASSLVPDGNTEAFF	TGTGCCAGCAGCTTAGTGCCCGACGGGAACACTGAAGCTTTCTTT
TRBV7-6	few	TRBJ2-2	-	CASSQTFANTGELFF	TGTGCCAGCAGCCAGACTTTCGCGAACACCGGGGAGCTGTTTTTT
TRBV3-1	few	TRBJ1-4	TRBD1	CASSPRQGATNEKLFF	TGTGCCAGCAGCCCAAGACAGGGGGCAACTAATGAAAAACTGTTTTTT
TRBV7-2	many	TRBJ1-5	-	CASSLNSNQPQHF	TGTGCCAGCAGCTTAAATAGCAATCAGCCCCAGCATTTT
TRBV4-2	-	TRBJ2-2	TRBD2	CASSQDYGGARTGELFF	TGTGCCAGCAGCCAAGATTACGGGGGGGCCCGGACCGGGGAGCTGTTTTTT
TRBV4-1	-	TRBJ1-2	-	CASSPVLGSNYGYTF	TGCGCCAGCAGCCCCGTCCTCGGCTCTAACTATGGCTACACCTTC
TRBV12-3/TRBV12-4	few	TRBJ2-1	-	CASRLLLGREQFF	TGTGCCAGCAGGCTCCTGTTGGGCCGGGAGCAGTTCTTC
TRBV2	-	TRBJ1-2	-	CALLLGRVDGYTF	TGTGCCCTGCTATTGGGCAGGGTGGATGGCTACACCTTC
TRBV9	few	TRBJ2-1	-	CASSVEQTLGNEQFF	TGTGCCAGCAGCGTAGAACAGACCCTCGGCAATGAGCAGTTCTTC
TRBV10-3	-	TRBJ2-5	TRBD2	CAISGGGTTVPRETQYF	TGTGCCATCAGTGGCGGCGGGACTACCGTCCCCCGAGAGACCCAGTACTTC
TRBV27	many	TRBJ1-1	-	CASSLLGNTEAFF	TGTGCCAGCAGCTTATTAGGGAACACTGAAGCTTTCTTT
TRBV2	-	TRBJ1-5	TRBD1	CASGRTGGGQPQHF	TGTGCCAGCGGCCGGACAGGGGGCGGACAGCCCCAGCATTTT
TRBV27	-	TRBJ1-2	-	CASSLSTGHYGYTF	TGTGCCAGCAGTTTATCAACCGGACACTATGGCTACACCTTC
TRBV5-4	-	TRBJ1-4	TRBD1	CASSMEGAGEKLFF	TGTGCCAGCAGTATGGAGGGGGCGGGTGAAAAACTGTTTTTT
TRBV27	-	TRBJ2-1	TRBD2	CASSLMASGFYNEQFF	TGTGCCAGCAGTTTAATGGCTAGCGGGTTTTACAATGAGCAGTTCTTC
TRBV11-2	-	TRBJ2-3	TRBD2	CASMAGGRDTQYF	TGTGCCAGCATGGCGGGGGGTAGAGATACGCAGTATTTT
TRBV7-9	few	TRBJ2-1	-	CASSSPDNEQFF	TGTGCCAGCAGCTCCCCCGACAATGAGCAGTTCTTC
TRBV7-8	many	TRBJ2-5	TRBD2	CASSLLNLGGGETQYF	TGTGCCAGCAGCTTATTGAATCTTGGGGGGGGAGAGACCCAGTACTTC
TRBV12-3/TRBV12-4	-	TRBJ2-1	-	CASSLLGAEGEQFF	TGTGCCAGCAGTTTATTGGGGGCTGAAGGTGAGCAGTTCTTC
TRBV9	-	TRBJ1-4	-	CASSSAGAGANEKLFF	TGTGCCAGCAGCTCAGCAGGGGCTGGTGCTAATGAAAAACTGTTTTTT
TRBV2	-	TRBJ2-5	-	CASRTGVRETQYF	TGTGCCAGCCGGACGGGTGTGAGGGAGACCCAGTACTTC
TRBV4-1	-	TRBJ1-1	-	CASSQGEWGTEAFF	TGCGCCAGCAGCCAGGGGGAATGGGGCACTGAAGCTTTCTTT
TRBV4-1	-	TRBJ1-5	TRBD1	CASSQGTGLQPQHF	TGTGCCAGCAGCCAGGGGACAGGGCTTCAGCCCCAGCATTTT
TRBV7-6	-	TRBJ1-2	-	CASSSPMSDGYTF	TGTGCCAGCAGCTCCCCTATGTCGGATGGCTACACCTTC